This TCR beta chain stems from a study of graft-versus-host responses after intestinal transplantation. Across the whole study: As for transplant type, recipients had multivisceral, liver-intestinal, or isolated intestinal grafts. Anti-thymocyte globulin induction preceded two to three years of tacrolimus and steroid maintenance in all recipients.

Assay used: immunoSEQ multiplex PCR; TCRdb lists only in-frame clones, some missing. This sample has about 15,000 clones; roughly a third occur once, and the top ten carry about 4%. There are 13 residues in the CDR3. Trimming removed 2 bases from V and 4 bases from J, with 9 bases in between. Germline CDR1 SGDLS, CDR2 YYNGEE. This clone was seen a handful of times. This TCR was recovered from a human patient who received an intestinal transplant. The gene calls are TRBV9 and TRBJ1-1; D gene unclear. Sequenced here: alloreactive CD4+ T cells from a mixed lymphocyte reaction culture, sampled before intestinal transplant. As to subset: CFSE-low proliferating T cells sorted from roughly 6-day pre-transplant mixed lymphocyte reaction (GvH or HvG direction). The CDR3 DNA follows: TGTGCCAGCAGCGTTCTGGGGAGCACTGAAGCTTTCTTT. The encoded protein is CASSVLGSTEAFF.